The following is a T cell receptor (beta chain) sequence with its context. As yet, its antigen is unknown. This sample stems from a study of cytomegalovirus exposure and HLA in healthy donors. The study's findings and limits: Sequencing depth across donors, presence/absence analyses assumed, was roughly uniform. Fewer N-insertions (relative to the approximately 670-donor mean) were reportedly seen in an Asian-associated ancestry cluster in a later analysis.

60 Vbeta and 13 Jbeta primers were used in PCR. Clones were read by immunoSEQ multiplex PCR, and TCRdb kept only the in-frame ones, dropping some. In the table there are about 170,000 clones, roughly three quarters of which are singletons. CDR3 length: 15 amino acids. CDR1 is SGHVS and CDR2 is FNYEAQ in the germline V gene. The V and J ends lost 4 bases and 4 bases respectively, with 16 bases between them. Source material: PBMCs. The J gene is TRBJ2-5, the V gene TRBV7-6; D may be TRBD1 (6 bases). This clonotype originated in a woman between 50 and 59 years old in good health and CMV-seropositive. CDR3 coding DNA: TGTGCCAGCAGCTCACCCAGGGGTTTTAGAGAGACCCAGTACTTC. It specifies CASSSPRGFRETQYF.